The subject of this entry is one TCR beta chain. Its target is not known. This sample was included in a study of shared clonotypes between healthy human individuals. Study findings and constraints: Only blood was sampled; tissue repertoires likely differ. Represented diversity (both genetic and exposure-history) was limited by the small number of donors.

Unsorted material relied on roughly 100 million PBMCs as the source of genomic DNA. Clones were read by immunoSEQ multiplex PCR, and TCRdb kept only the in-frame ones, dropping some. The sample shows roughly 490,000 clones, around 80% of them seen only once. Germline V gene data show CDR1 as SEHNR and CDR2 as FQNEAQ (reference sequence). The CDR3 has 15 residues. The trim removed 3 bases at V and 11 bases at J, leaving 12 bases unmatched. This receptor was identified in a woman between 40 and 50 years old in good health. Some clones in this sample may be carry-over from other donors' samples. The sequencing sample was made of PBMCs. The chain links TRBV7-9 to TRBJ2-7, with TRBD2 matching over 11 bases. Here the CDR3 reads CASSFSGTSGHLEYF. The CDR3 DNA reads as TGTGCCAGCAGCTTCTCCGGGACTAGCGGCCACCTGGAGTACTTC.